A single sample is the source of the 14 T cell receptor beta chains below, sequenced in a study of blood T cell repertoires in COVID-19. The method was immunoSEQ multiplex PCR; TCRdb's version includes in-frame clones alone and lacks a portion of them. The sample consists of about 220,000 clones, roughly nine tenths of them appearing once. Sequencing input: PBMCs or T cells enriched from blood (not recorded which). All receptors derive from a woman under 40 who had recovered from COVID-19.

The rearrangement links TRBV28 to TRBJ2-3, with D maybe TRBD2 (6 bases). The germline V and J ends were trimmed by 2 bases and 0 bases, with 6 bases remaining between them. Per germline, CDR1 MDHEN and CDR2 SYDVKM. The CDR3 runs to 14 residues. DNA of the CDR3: TGTGCCAGCAGTTTACGGGGGAGCACAGATACGCAGTATTTT. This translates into CASSLRGSTDTQYF.

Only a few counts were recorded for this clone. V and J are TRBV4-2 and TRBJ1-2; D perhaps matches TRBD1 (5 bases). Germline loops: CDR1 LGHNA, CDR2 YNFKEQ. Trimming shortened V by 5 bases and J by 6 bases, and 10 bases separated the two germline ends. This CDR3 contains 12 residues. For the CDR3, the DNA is TGTGCCAGCAGCGCGGGGGGTAATGGCTACACCTTC. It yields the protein CASSAGGNGYTF.

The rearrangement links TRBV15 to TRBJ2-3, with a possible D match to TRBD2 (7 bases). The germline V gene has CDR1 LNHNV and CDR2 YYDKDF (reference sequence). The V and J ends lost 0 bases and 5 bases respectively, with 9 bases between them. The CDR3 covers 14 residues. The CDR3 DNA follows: TGTGCCACCAGCAGAGATAGGGGGGGAGATACGCAGTATTTT. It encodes CATSRDRGGDTQYF.

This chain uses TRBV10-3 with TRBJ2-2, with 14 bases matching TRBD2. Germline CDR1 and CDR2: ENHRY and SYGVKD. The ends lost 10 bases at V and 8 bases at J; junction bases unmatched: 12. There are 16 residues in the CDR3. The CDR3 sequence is CATEGTSGGPGGELFF. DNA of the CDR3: TGTGCCACCGAAGGGACTAGCGGGGGCCCAGGTGGGGAGCTGTTTTTT.

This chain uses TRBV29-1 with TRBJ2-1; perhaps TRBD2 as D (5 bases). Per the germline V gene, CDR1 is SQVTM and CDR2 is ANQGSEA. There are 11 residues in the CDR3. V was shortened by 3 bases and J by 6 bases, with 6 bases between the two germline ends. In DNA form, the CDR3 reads TGCAGCGTTGATCGGGGCAATGAGCAGTTCTTC. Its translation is CSVDRGNEQFF.

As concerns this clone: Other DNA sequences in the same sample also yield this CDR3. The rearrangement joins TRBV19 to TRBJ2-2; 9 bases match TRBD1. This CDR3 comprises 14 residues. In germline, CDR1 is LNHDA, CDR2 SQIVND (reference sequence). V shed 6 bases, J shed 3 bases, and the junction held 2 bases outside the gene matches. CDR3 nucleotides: TGTGCCAGTAGAGACAGGGGGGACACCGGGGAGCTGTTTTTT. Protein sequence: CASRDRGDTGELFF.

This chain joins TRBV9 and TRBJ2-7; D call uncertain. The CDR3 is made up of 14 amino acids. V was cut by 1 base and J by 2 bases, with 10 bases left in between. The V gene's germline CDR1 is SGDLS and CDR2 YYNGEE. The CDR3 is CASSVSLEPYEQYF. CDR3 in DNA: TGTGCCAGCAGCGTAAGCTTGGAGCCCTACGAGCAGTACTTC.

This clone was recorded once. CDR3: CASSYPGQLEAFF. CDR3 in DNA: TGTGCCAGCAGTTACCCTGGACAGCTTGAAGCTTTCTTT. The chain uses TRBV6-7 and TRBJ1-1, with D possibly matching TRBD1 (6 bases). TRBV6-7 is known as an ORF, though its function is uncertain. Trimming removed 2 bases from V and 7 bases from J, with 11 bases in between. The CDR3 is 13 residues long.

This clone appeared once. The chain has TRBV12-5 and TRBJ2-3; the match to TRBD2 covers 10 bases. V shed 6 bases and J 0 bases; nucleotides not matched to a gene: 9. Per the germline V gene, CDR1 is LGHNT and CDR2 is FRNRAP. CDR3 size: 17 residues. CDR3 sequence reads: CASGPGLAATSTDTQYF. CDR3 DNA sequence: TGTGCTAGTGGCCCCGGACTAGCGGCTACTAGCACAGATACGCAGTATTTT.

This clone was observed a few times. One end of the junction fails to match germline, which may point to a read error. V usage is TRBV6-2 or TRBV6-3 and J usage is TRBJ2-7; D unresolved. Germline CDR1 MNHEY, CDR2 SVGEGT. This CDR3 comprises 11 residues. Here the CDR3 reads CASSHSYEQYF. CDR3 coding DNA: TGTGCCAGCAGTCACTCCTACGAGCAGTACTTC.

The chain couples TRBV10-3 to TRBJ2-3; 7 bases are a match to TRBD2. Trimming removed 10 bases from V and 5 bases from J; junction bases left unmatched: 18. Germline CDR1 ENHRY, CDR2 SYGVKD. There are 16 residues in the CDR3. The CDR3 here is CATETAGDGVRDTQYF. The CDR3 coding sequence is TGTGCCACCGAGACCGCGGGGGACGGCGTGAGAGATACGCAGTATTTT.

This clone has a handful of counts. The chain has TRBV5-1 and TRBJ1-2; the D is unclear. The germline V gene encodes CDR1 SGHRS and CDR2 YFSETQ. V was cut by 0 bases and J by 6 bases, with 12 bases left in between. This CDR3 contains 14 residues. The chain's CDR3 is CASSLAQGRDGYTF. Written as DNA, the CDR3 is TGCGCCAGCAGCTTGGCCCAAGGGAGAGATGGCTACACCTTC. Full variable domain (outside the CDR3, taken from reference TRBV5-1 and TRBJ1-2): KAGVTQTPRYLIKTRGQQVTLSCSPISGHRSVSWYQQTPGQGLQFLFEYFSETQRNKGNFPGRFSGRQFSNSRSEMNVSTLELGDSALYLCASSLAQGRDGYTFGSGTRLTVV.

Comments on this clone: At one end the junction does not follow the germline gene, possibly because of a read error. The CDR3 reads CASRLGQQETQYF. CDR3 coding DNA: TGCGCCAGCAGATTGGGACAGCAAGAGACCCAGTACTTC. The chain joins TRBV5-1 to TRBJ2-5; 7 bases line up with TRBD1. CDR1 and CDR2 from the germline V gene are SGHRS and YFSETQ. This CDR3 has 13 amino acids.

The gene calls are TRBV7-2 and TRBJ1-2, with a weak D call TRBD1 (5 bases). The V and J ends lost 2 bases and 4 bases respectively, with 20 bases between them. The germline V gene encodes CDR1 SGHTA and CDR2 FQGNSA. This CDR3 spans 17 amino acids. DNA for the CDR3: TGTGCCAGCAGCTTAAGGGCCTTGGCAGGGAACGGCTATGGCTACACCTTC. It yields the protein CASSLRALAGNGYGYTF.